These T cell receptor beta chains were read from a single sample in a study of blood T cell repertoires in COVID-19. Sequencing used immunoSEQ multiplex PCR; TCRdb keeps in-frame clones, though not all of them. This sample carries around 300,000 clones, 70% to 90% of them seen once, and the ten largest clones take about 10%. Sequencing used peripheral blood. All receptors come from a woman aged 70-85 years with acute or convalescent COVID-19. CDR3s leave out the opening cysteine and the closing phenylalanine or tryptophan. Clone size is shown for a subset of rows, as once, few, many or a class of expanded clone.

j_call v_call clone_size cdr3_aa
TRBJ1-5 TRBV5-4 . ASSLKGDNQPQH
TRBJ1-2 TRBV7-8 . ASSSNRGDYGYT
TRBJ1-5 TRBV5-1 . ASSLDGDYSNQPQH
TRBJ2-1 TRBV29-1 few SVEALAGVSNEQF
TRBJ2-7 TRBV24-1 . ATSYGQGYEQY
TRBJ1-1 TRBV6-5 . ASSRGRENTEAF
TRBJ2-7 TRBV7-8 . ASSRSGEQY
TRBJ2-2 TRBV5-4 . ASSSGGGELF
TRBJ1-2 TRBV2 . ASWDGQAYGYT
TRBJ2-7 TRBV7-9 few ASSSSDEQY
TRBJ1-2 TRBV5-1 . ASSLGGVGVGYGYT